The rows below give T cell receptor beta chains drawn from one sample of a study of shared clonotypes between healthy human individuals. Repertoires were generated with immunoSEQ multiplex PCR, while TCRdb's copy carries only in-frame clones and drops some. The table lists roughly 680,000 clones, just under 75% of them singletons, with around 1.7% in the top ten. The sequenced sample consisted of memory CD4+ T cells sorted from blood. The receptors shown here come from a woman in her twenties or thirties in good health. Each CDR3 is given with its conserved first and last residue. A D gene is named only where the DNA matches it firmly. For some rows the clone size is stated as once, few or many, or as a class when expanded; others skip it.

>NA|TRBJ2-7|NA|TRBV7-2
TGTGCCAGCAGCTTAGGGGGAACCTACGAGCAGTACTTC
CASSLGGTYEQYF
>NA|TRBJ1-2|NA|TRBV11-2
TGTGCCAGCAGCCTACGGGGGCAGGACTATGGCTACACCTTC
CASSLRGQDYGYTF
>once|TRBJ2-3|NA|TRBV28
TGTGCCAGCAGTGGCATTGGAGGGGCCCCCACAGATACGCAGTATTTT
CASSGIGGAPTDTQYF
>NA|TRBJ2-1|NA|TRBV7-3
TGTGCCAGCAGCTATCGTCCAAATGAGCAGTTCTTC
CASSYRPNEQFF
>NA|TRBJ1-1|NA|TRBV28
TGTGCCAGCAGTCATGCGCGGGCAGGGGTCGTGAACACTGAAGCTTTCTTT
CASSHARAGVVNTEAFF
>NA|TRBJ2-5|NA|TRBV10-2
TGCGCCACCATGTATTCGGGATTTCGAGAGACCCAGTACTTC
CATMYSGFRETQYF
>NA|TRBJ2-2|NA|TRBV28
TGTGCCAGCAGTTTTGAGGGGGGGAACACCGGGGAGCTGTTTTTT
CASSFEGGNTGELFF
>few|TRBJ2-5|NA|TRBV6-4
TGTGCCAGCAGACTAGCTGCCAATTCGGGGACCCAGTACTTC
CASRLAANSGTQYF
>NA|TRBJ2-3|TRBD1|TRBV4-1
TGCGCCAGCAGCCAAGTGGCGACAGGGGCCACAGATACGCAGTATTTT
CASSQVATGATDTQYF
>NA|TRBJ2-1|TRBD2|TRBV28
TGTGCCAGCAGTCAGGCGGGAGGGGGGGACTACAATGAGCAGTTCTTC
CASSQAGGGDYNEQFF
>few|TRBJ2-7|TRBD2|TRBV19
TGTGCCAGTAGGGGACTAGCGGGAGGACGGTACGAGCAGTACTTC
CASRGLAGGRYEQYF